Following are 29 T cell receptor beta chains from one sample sequenced in a study of cytomegalovirus exposure and HLA in healthy donors. The PCR contained 60 Vbeta and 13 Jbeta primers. The method was immunoSEQ multiplex PCR; TCRdb's version includes in-frame clones alone and lacks a portion of them. The sample comprises 150,000 to 200,000 clones, around 78% of which are singletons, and about 0.69% rests with the top ten. The sample was PBMCs. The receptor source for this set is a female donor in good health and CMV-seronegative.

J is TRBJ2-3 and V is TRBV9, with 7 bases fitting TRBD2. The CDR3 extends over 15 amino acids. V shed 4 bases, J shed 5 bases, and the junction held 10 bases outside the gene matches. The germline V gene has CDR1 SGDLS and CDR2 YYNGEE. The CDR3 DNA is TGTGCCAGCAGCTTCTCGGGAGGAAGGAAAGATACGCAGTATTTT. It codes for CASSFSGGRKDTQYF.

The V call is TRBV28, the J call TRBJ2-2; D call uncertain. The CDR3 spans 12 residues. Trimming pared 5 bases from V and 9 bases from J, leaving 10 bases between. Germline loops: CDR1 MDHEN, CDR2 SYDVKM. This chain's CDR3 is CASSVLARELFF. CDR3 DNA sequence: TGTGCCAGCAGTGTTCTCGCTAGGGAGCTGTTTTTT.

V and J are TRBV10-3 and TRBJ1-2; no reliable D call. CDR3 length: 15 amino acids. Deletions cut 0 bases from V and 4 bases from J, with 12 bases between. Germline lookup yields CDR1 ENHRY and CDR2 SYGVKD. For the CDR3, the DNA is TGTGCCATCAGTGAGTCATCGGGTCGTATCTATGGCTACACCTTC. Protein: CAISESSGRIYGYTF.

The V and J genes are TRBV10-3 and TRBJ2-7; no reliable D call. Germline V gives CDR1 ENHRY, CDR2 SYGVKD. This CDR3 contains 13 residues. The V end was cut by 3 bases, the J end by 12 bases, with 18 bases between. In nucleotides, the CDR3 is TGTGCCATCAGTGACTCTGCGGATCCCTTAAGGTACTTC. The encoded protein is CAISDSADPLRYF.

This rearrangement joins TRBV20-1 to TRBJ1-2, with TRBD1 as a possible D gene (5 bases). Germline V lookup: CDR1 DFQATT, CDR2 SNEGSKA (reference sequence). This CDR3 is built from 11 residues. Trimming stripped 4 bases from V and 6 bases from J, with 9 bases between. CDR3 region: CSATGLDGYTF. The DNA of the CDR3 is TGCAGTGCTACAGGGTTGGATGGCTACACCTTC.

This chain joins TRBV7-2 and TRBJ2-5; D is uncertain. This CDR3 region has 10 residues. Germline lookup yields CDR1 SGHTA and CDR2 FQGNSA. Trimming stripped 11 bases from V and 5 bases from J, with 9 bases between. CDR3 amino acids: CAPEKETQYF. The CDR3 DNA sequence: TGTGCCCCTGAGAAGGAGACCCAGTACTTC. The variable domain in full, with the rest retrieved from reference TRBV7-2 and TRBJ2-5, is GAGVSQSPSNKVTEKGKDVELRCDPISGHTALYWYRQSLGQGLEFLIYFQGNSAPDKSGLPSDRFSAERTGGSVSTLTIQRTQQEDSAVYLCAPEKETQYFGPGTRLLVL.

This sequence joins TRBV11-1 and TRBJ2-5; 9 bases align to TRBD1. The last part of the DNA fits TRBJ2-7 better; the J call may be wrong. CDR3 length equals 13 residues. The germline CDR1 and CDR2 sequences are SGHAT and FQDESV (reference sequence). The CDR3 DNA reads TGTGCCAGCACGGGACAGGGTAACGACGAGCAGTACTTC. Its protein is CASTGQGNDEQYF.

This clone was recorded many times. V usage is TRBV19 and J usage is TRBJ2-3; perhaps TRBD2 as D (7 bases). Germline assignment: CDR1 LNHDA and CDR2 SQIVND (reference sequence). The CDR3 is 13 residues long. The ends were cut back, 7 bases at V and 3 bases at J, with 11 bases in the middle. The CDR3 spells CASNEGGTDTQYF. CDR3 nucleotides: TGTGCCAGTAATGAGGGGGGGACAGATACGCAGTATTTT.

The chain couples TRBV2 to TRBJ1-1; D possibly corresponds to TRBD1 (5 bases). Trimming stripped 4 bases from V and 5 bases from J, with 11 bases between. The CDR3 runs 13 residues. CDR1 and CDR2 from the germline V gene are SNHLY and FYNNEI. The DNA of the CDR3 is TGTGCCAGCAGTGCGGCAGGGCAGACTGAAGCTTTCTTT. This codes for CASSAAGQTEAFF.

The J gene is TRBJ1-1, the V gene TRBV27, with D perhaps matching TRBD1 (6 bases). Trimming took 3 bases from V and 6 from J, leaving 14 bases between them. The germline V gene encodes CDR1 MNHEY and CDR2 SMNVEV (reference sequence). The CDR3 runs to 14 residues. DNA for the CDR3: TGTGCCAGCAGTTTCCGACTTGGGGGCGCTGAAGCTTTCTTT. Translation: CASSFRLGGAEAFF.

The gene calls are TRBV14 and TRBJ2-1; a possible D gene is TRBD2 (5 bases). Trimming cost V 1 base and J 6 bases, with 7 bases left between them. CDR3 size: 13 residues. Germline CDR1 SGHDN, CDR2 FVKESK. The CDR3 nucleotides are TGTGCCAGCAGCCAAGGAGCGGCCAATGAGCAGTTCTTC. Translation gives CASSQGAANEQFF. The full variable domain, its missing parts supplied by reference TRBV14 and TRBJ2-1, is EAGVTQFPSHSVIEKGQTVTLRCDPISGHDNLYWYRRVMGKEIKFLLHFVKESKQDESGMPNNRFLAERTGGTYSTLKVQPAELEDSGVYFCASSQGAANEQFFGPGTRLTVL.

The chain is built from TRBV4-3 and TRBJ2-2, with D uncertain. V was trimmed by 0 bases and J by 6 bases, leaving 5 bases between them. The CDR3 loop spans 13 amino acids. The V gene's germline CDR1 is LGHNA and CDR2 YSLEER. CDR3 loop: CASSQETSGELFF. In nucleotides, the CDR3 is TGCGCCAGCAGCCAAGAGACTTCCGGGGAGCTGTTTTTT.

CDR3 coding DNA: TGTGCCAGCAGCGTTCTACGGCCTAGCGGGAGGGCCACGGGAGAGACCCAGTACTTC. Its translation is CASSVLRPSGRATGETQYF. The chain recombines TRBV7-9 with TRBJ2-5; 12 bases are shared with TRBD2. The CDR3 is 19 amino acids. The germline CDR1 and CDR2 sequences are SEHNR and FQNEAQ (reference sequence). V lost 5 bases and J lost 4; bases outside the gene matches: 17. Using reference TRBV7-9 and TRBJ2-5 for the parts outside the CDR3, the full variable domain is DTGVSQNPRHKITKRGQNVTFRCDPISEHNRLYWYRQTLGQGPEFLTYFQNEAQLEKSRLLSDRFSAERPKGSFSTLEIQRTEQGDSAMYLCASSVLRPSGRATGETQYFGPGTRLLVL.

The chain uses TRBV18 and TRBJ1-1; D remains unclear. The CDR3 consists of 11 residues. V shed 6 bases and J shed 8 bases, with 10 bases lying between them. Germline V gene lookup returns CDR1 KGHSH and CDR2 LQKENI. In DNA, the CDR3 is TGTGCCAGCTCCTCGACGGGGGAAGCTTTCTTT. Its translation is CASSSTGEAFF.

The V and J genes are TRBV27 and TRBJ2-1; 10 positions match TRBD2. Germline V gene data show CDR1 as MNHEY and CDR2 as SMNVEV (reference sequence). The J segment lost 7 bases and the V segment lost 1 base, leaving 16 bases of the junction unmatched. This CDR3 comprises 19 residues. CDR3 region: CASSLFSVKSGGAGNEQFF. CDR3 nucleotides: TGTGCCAGCAGTTTATTCAGTGTTAAGAGCGGGGGGGCGGGGAATGAGCAGTTCTTC.

V and J are TRBV5-1 and TRBJ2-3; TRBD1 agrees at 8 bases. Unmatched junction bases numbered 7, after V lost 4 bases and J lost 3 bases. The germline V gene has CDR1 SGHRS and CDR2 YFSETQ. The CDR3 is 15 residues long. The CDR3 DNA is TGCGCCAGCAGCCTGTACAGGGGGGTAACAGATACGCAGTATTTT. Its translation: CASSLYRGVTDTQYF.

The CDR3 region is CAWSVSPGFGTGELFF. The CDR3 bases are TGTGCCTGGAGTGTATCACCAGGGTTCGGCACCGGGGAGCTGTTTTTT. The rearrangement uses TRBV30 and TRBJ2-2; D perhaps matches TRBD1 (5 bases). V lost 0 bases and J lost 4, with 15 bases in between. Germline V gives CDR1 GTSNPN, CDR2 SVGIG (reference sequence). The CDR3 is 16 residues long. Looking up the rest from reference TRBV30 and TRBJ2-2 gives the full variable domain: SQTIHQWPATLVQPVGSPLSLECTVEGTSNPNLYWYRQAAGRGLQLLFYSVGIGQISSEVPQNLSASRPQDRQFILSSKKLLLSDSGFYLCAWSVSPGFGTGELFFGEGSRLTVL.

The J gene is TRBJ1-6, the V gene TRBV10-3, with D possibly TRBD1 on 5 matching bases. This CDR3 is 15 amino acids long. Between the trimmed V and J ends, which lost 3 bases and 7 bases, there was a span of 13 bases. Germline V lookup: CDR1 ENHRY, CDR2 SYGVKD. The CDR3 is CAISEVGRGNSPLHF. In nucleotides, the CDR3 is TGTGCCATCAGTGAAGTAGGACGGGGGAATTCACCCCTCCACTTT.

This chain links TRBV5-1 with TRBJ2-7; no firm D call. Germline-derived CDR1 and CDR2 are SGHRS and YFSETQ. V lost 5 bases and J lost 3, with 9 bases in between. The CDR3 covers 12 residues. The DNA for the CDR3 is TGCGCCAGCAGTGCGGAGCTCTACGAGCAGTACTTC. This codes for CASSAELYEQYF.

V and J are TRBV14 and TRBJ2-3, with D perhaps matching TRBD2 (6 bases). In germline, CDR1 is SGHDN, CDR2 FVKESK. The CDR3 runs 15 residues. The V gene lost 4 bases and the J gene lost 2 bases, with 13 bases spanning the gap. CDR3 nucleotides: TGTGCCAGCAGCCGCCAACTAGCTGCCACAGATACGCAGTATTTT. Translating gives CASSRQLAATDTQYF.

V is TRBV4-3 and J is TRBJ1-6; no firm D call. V was shortened by 0 bases and J by 7 bases, with 13 bases between the two germline ends. Germline V CDR1 and CDR2: LGHNA, YSLEER. CDR3 size: 16 residues. CDR3 amino acids: CASSQDYRAFNSPLHF. DNA of the CDR3: TGCGCCAGCAGCCAAGATTATAGAGCTTTCAATTCACCCCTCCACTTT.

V usage is TRBV6-1 and J usage is TRBJ2-1; D unclear. The V and J ends lost 7 bases and 7 bases respectively, with 17 bases between them. Looked up from germline, CDR1 is MNHNS and CDR2 is SASEGT. The CDR3 runs to 14 residues. CDR3 in DNA: TGTGCCAGCACCGGATGGCTCCTCGGGAATGAGCAGTTCTTC. Translated: CASTGWLLGNEQFF.

Worth noting for this clone: The sample holds other DNA sequences that translate to the same CDR3. The chain links TRBV2 to TRBJ2-3; the D gene is possibly TRBD2 (6 bases). CDR1 is SNHLY and CDR2 is FYNNEI in the germline V gene. The germline V and J ends were trimmed by 6 bases and 2 bases, with 18 bases remaining between them. The CDR3 extends over 16 amino acids. The CDR3 is CASSPVAGRITDTQYF. In DNA, the CDR3 is TGTGCCAGCAGCCCCGTAGCAGGGAGGATCACAGATACGCAGTATTTT.

For the CDR3, the DNA is TGTGCCAGTAGAAGGGGGTGGGGAGTCACAGATACGCAGTATTTT. Its protein is CASRRGWGVTDTQYF. The rearrangement joins TRBV19 to TRBJ2-3; D is perhaps TRBD1 (6 bases). Trimming took 6 bases from V and 2 from J, leaving 15 bases between them. This CDR3 contains 15 residues. Germline CDR1 and CDR2: LNHDA and SQIVND (reference sequence).

As regards this clone: At one boundary the junction diverges from the germline segment, which might be a read error. The rearrangement joins TRBV28 to TRBJ2-7; D is perhaps TRBD2 (6 bases). This CDR3 region has 11 residues. CDR1 and CDR2 from the germline V gene are MDHEN and SYDVKM. The CDR3 region is CASRSTGTAIF. CDR3 nucleotide sequence: TGTGCCAGCAGGTCAACCGGGACTGCTATCTTC.

The chain couples TRBV5-1 to TRBJ1-1; 8 bases fit TRBD1. Losses at the gene ends were 5 bases for V and 4 bases for J; bases not matched to a gene: 7. Germline V lookup: CDR1 SGHRS, CDR2 YFSETQ. This CDR3 has 14 residues. CDR3 coding DNA: TGCGCCAGCAGTGGGGGCAGGGGGCCCACTGAAGCTTTCTTT. Its protein is CASSGGRGPTEAFF.

A single count supports this clone. The chain combines TRBV5-4 with TRBJ2-2, with 8 bases lining up with TRBD1. Germline V gene lookup returns CDR1 SGHNT and CDR2 YYREEE (reference sequence). V lost 1 base to trimming and J lost 6 bases; unmatched junction nucleotides: 8. This CDR3 has 16 residues. CDR3 in DNA: TGTGCCAGCAGCTTGCTCAGGGGGCGGGTGGCCGGGGAGCTGTTTTTT. It translates to CASSLLRGRVAGELFF.

There are a few counts of this clone. V and J are TRBV13 and TRBJ1-4; TRBD1 agrees at 7 bases. The length of the CDR3 is 15 residues. The V gene end was trimmed by 6 bases and the J gene end by 4 bases; junction bases not matched to a gene: 8. Germline CDR1 and CDR2: PRHDT and FYEKMQ (reference sequence). Written as DNA, the CDR3 is TGTGCCAGCAGGCGGGGTAGGGACAGTAATGAAAAACTGTTTTTT. This encodes CASRRGRDSNEKLFF.

The chain has TRBV19 and TRBJ2-4; the D gene is possibly TRBD1 (5 bases). Germline-derived CDR1 and CDR2 are LNHDA and SQIVND (reference sequence). This CDR3 spans 17 amino acids. The ends were cut back, 0 bases at V and 0 bases at J, with 12 bases in the middle. CDR3 nucleotides: TGTGCCAGTAGTATAGATGGGGCAGGCCTAGCCAAAAACATTCAGTACTTC. Translation: CASSIDGAGLAKNIQYF.